These 10 T cell receptor beta chains share one sample of origin, sequenced in a study of shared clonotypes between healthy human individuals (dated by TCRdb to the early 2020s). Library generation was performed with the immunoSEQ multiplex PCR assay. The source is immuneACCESS, and TCRdb retained only in-frame sequences with V and J called. Part of the clones is not carried over; for the studies checked, unresolved V genes explain less than half of this, and the remainder is unexplained. Recorded for this sample are 75,000 to 100,000 clones; less than 50% of them occurred a single time. The top ten constitute around 15% of the sample. The sample was PBMCs. These receptors all stem from a woman aged 35 to 49 in good health. Some clones in this sample may be carry-over from other donors' samples.

This sequence joins TRBV10-3 and TRBJ1-2; D unclear. Germline-derived CDR1 and CDR2 are ENHRY and SYGVKD. Trimming pared 2 bases from V and 2 bases from J, leaving 0 bases between. The CDR3 is made up of 11 amino acids. This CDR3 is CAISENYGYTF. For the CDR3, the DNA is TGTGCCATCAGTGAGAACTATGGCTACACCTTC.

This clone was found once. The chain combines TRBV5-4 with TRBJ1-2, with D perhaps TRBD1 (6 bases). The germline CDR1 and CDR2 sequences are SGHNT and YYREEE (reference sequence). The CDR3 spans 14 residues. Trimming took off 4 bases at V and 5 bases at J, with 15 bases between the two ends. The CDR3 here is CASSPGQTWYGYTF. In DNA, the CDR3 is TGTGCCAGCAGCCCTGGACAGACTTGGTATGGCTACACCTTC.

The chain carries TRBV7-2 and TRBJ1-5; unclear D gene. CDR3 length: 13 amino acids. The V end was cut by 4 bases, the J end by 7 bases, with 11 bases between. Germline CDR1 is SGHTA and CDR2 is FQGNSA. The chain's CDR3 is CASSSTVGQPQHF. The CDR3 DNA sequence: TGTGCCAGCAGCTCAACCGTAGGGCAGCCCCAGCATTTT.

This clone was recorded many times. J is TRBJ2-1 and V is TRBV6-4; tentatively, D is TRBD2 (5 bases). Per the germline V gene, CDR1 is MRHNA and CDR2 is SNTAGT. The CDR3 length is 16 residues. The V gene lost 0 bases and the J gene lost 6 bases, with 15 bases spanning the gap. Here the CDR3 DNA reads TGTGCCAGCAGTGACTCGGAGGACGGCCCAGCCAATGAGCAGTTCTTC. It translates to CASSDSEDGPANEQFF.

This clone was seen once. J is TRBJ2-7 and V is TRBV4-1; no firm D call. CDR3 size: 15 residues. Deletions cut 1 base from V and 1 base from J, with 11 bases between. Germline values: CDR1 MGHRA, CDR2 YSYEKL. The CDR3 coding sequence is TGCGCCAGCAGCCAAGTCTCGGGCCGTTCCTACGAGCAGTACTTC. Translation: CASSQVSGRSYEQYF.

A word on this clone: The sample has other DNA sequences that encode this CDR3 too. This sequence joins TRBV27 and TRBJ1-3; possible D gene TRBD1, 5 bases. Germline V gene sequence: CDR1 MNHEY, CDR2 SMNVEV (reference sequence). The CDR3 totals 15 residues. Trimming shortened V by 3 bases and J by 0 bases, and 9 bases separated the two germline ends. In DNA form, the CDR3 reads TGTGCCAGCAGTTTTTCAGGGAGCTCTGGAAACACCATATATTTT. Amino acid sequence: CASSFSGSSGNTIYF.

V usage is TRBV6-1 and J usage is TRBJ2-2; TRBD2 might be the D (6 bases). CDR3 size: 16 residues. V shed 3 bases and J shed 3 bases, with 14 bases lying between them. Germline V gives CDR1 MNHNS, CDR2 SASEGT. The CDR3 reads CASSEAPGLDTGELFF. The CDR3 nucleotides are TGTGCCAGCAGTGAGGCGCCGGGACTCGACACCGGGGAGCTGTTTTTT.

J is TRBJ2-7 and V is TRBV7-2, with D possibly matching TRBD2 (5 bases). The CDR3 length is 14 residues. The germline V gene encodes CDR1 SGHTA and CDR2 FQGNSA. Trimming took off 5 bases at V and 0 bases at J, with 11 bases between the two ends. The CDR3 loop is CASSTTGSSYEQYF. DNA of the CDR3: TGTGCCAGCAGCACAACGGGATCCTCCTACGAGCAGTACTTC. Full variable domain (remainder filled in from reference TRBV7-2 and TRBJ2-7): GAGVSQSPSNKVTEKGKDVELRCDPISGHTALYWYRQSLGQGLEFLIYFQGNSAPDKSGLPSDRFSAERTGGSVSTLTIQRTQQEDSAVYLCASSTTGSSYEQYFGPGTRLTVT.

This chain connects TRBV5-4 to TRBJ2-1; D unclear. The V gene's germline CDR1 is SGHNT and CDR2 YYREEE (reference sequence). The CDR3 contains 15 residues. Trimming pared 0 bases from V and 9 bases from J, leaving 16 bases between. The CDR3 here is CASSLGQLVRTEQFF. In DNA form, the CDR3 reads TGTGCCAGCAGCTTGGGACAATTGGTCCGGACTGAGCAGTTCTTC.

The chain has TRBV29-1 and TRBJ2-3; D might be TRBD2 (6 bases). Trimming removed 5 bases from V and 0 bases from J, with 6 bases in between. Germline values: CDR1 SQVTM, CDR2 ANQGSEA. There are 12 residues in the CDR3. The CDR3 DNA sequence: TGCAGCGTTAGCGGGAGCACAGATACGCAGTATTTT. Its protein is CSVSGSTDTQYF.